The 5 T cell receptor beta chains in this list originate from one sample, sequenced in a study of human T cells and chemical hapten exposure (dated by TCRdb to the early 2020s). Libraries were built with RACE. The data were produced on a NextSeq 500. TCRdb reworked the public reads: Q25 trimming with fastp, MiXCR clone assembly, productive beta chains retained. Each record represents a unique CDR3 protein, reported with the most common genes and DNA among its rows. This sample holds some 170,000 distinct CDR3 sequences; around a quarter were observed only once. The ten top clones hold under 2.5% of the sample. The sample's time point label, in plain terms: patch test 3, about 24 weeks after DPC sensitization. The sample's treatment or condition label, in plain terms: therapeutic diphenylcyclopropenone sensitization with weekly scalp DPC. The sequencing here drew on whole blood, taken in connection with sensitization to the hapten diphenylcyclopropenone (DPC). These receptors were taken from a woman younger than 30 with alopecia areata. Some clones in this sample may be carry-over from other donors' samples.

This clonotype was seen repeatedly, ten times or more. This rearrangement joins TRBV11-2 to TRBJ2-5; the match to TRBD1 covers 7 bases. Germline CDR1 is SGHAT and CDR2 is FQNNGV. The CDR3 is 15 amino acids. The junction had 9 bases not matched to a gene; V was cut back by 5 bases and J by 3 bases. CDR3 residues: CASSRTGTVEETQYF. CDR3 nucleotides: TGTGCCAGCAGCCGCACGGGGACAGTAGAAGAGACCCAGTACTTC.

This clonotype occurred many times. The chain employs TRBV7-9 and TRBJ2-1; D is ambiguous. With 5 bases removed from V and 6 bases from J, the gap between germline ends came to 11 bases. CDR3 length: 13 residues. CDR1 and CDR2 (germline): SEHNR, FQNEAQ (reference sequence). The CDR3 DNA reads as TGTGCCAGCAGCCCCCGTTCGATCAATGAGCAGTTCTTC. This encodes CASSPRSINEQFF.

The chain employs TRBV5-1 and TRBJ2-7, with D perhaps matching TRBD1 (6 bases). V was shortened by 5 bases and J by 3 bases, with 9 bases between the two germline ends. Germline V gene sequence: CDR1 SGHRS, CDR2 YFSETQ. The CDR3 is 12 amino acids. As DNA, the CDR3 is TGCGCCAGCAGGGACAGCTTCTACGAGCAGTACTTC. Protein sequence: CASRDSFYEQYF. Supplemented by reference TRBV5-1 and TRBJ2-7, the full variable domain reads KAGVTQTPRYLIKTRGQQVTLSCSPISGHRSVSWYQQTPGQGLQFLFEYFSETQRNKGNFPGRFSGRQFSNSRSEMNVSTLELGDSALYLCASRDSFYEQYFGPGTRLTVT.

This clonotype has at least ten counts. V gene TRBV20-1 combines with J gene TRBJ2-7; D remains unclear. The germline V gene has CDR1 DFQATT and CDR2 SNEGSKA (reference sequence). V lost 1 base, J lost 4 bases, and 5 bases lay in between. This CDR3 comprises 11 residues. As DNA, the CDR3 is TGCAGTGCTAGAGGGGGTTACGAGCAGTACTTC. Translating it yields CSARGGYEQYF.

Comment on this clonotype: Because it lacks the conserved phenylalanine or tryptophan at the end, this CDR3 is likely a read error. The limits of the CDR3 on the DNA are not certain, so only TCRdb's listed CDR3 is given. The V gene is TRBV9, the J gene TRBJ2-7. CDR1 is SGDLS and CDR2 is YYNGEE in the germline V gene. The CDR3 totals 12 residues, both ends included. CDR3 sequence reads: CASSVVVENPGI.